This passage covers 4 T cell receptor beta chains from one sample sequenced in a study of T cells in Graves' hyperthyroidism and ophthalmopathy. It was RNA transcripts that yielded the amplified TCR beta CDR3 regions. During a first-round RT-PCR of the TCR CDR3, the HTBI primer set was used. TCRdb independently ran MiXCR on the multiplex PCR reads; one entry per CDR3 protein. The table includes about 290,000 distinct CDR3 sequences, 12% to 15% detected once. The source material was blood. The receptors were gathered from a woman between 40 and 50 years old with Graves' hyperthyroidism.

This clonotype was picked up many times. The V and J genes are TRBV12-3 or TRBV12-4 and TRBJ1-3; D gene ambiguous. V lost 3 bases and J 3 bases, leaving 18 bases between the germline ends. The CDR3 contains 17 residues. The CDR3 DNA is TGTGCCAGCAGTTTTGACAAGTCGAGTTCGGGTGGAAACACCATATATTTT. It translates to CASSFDKSSSGGNTIYF.

This clonotype was found many times. The gene calls are TRBV30 and TRBJ2-7; no clear D. Trimming stripped 0 bases from V and 5 bases from J, with 8 bases between. CDR3 length: 12 amino acids. Germline-derived CDR1 and CDR2 are GTSNPN and SVGIG (reference sequence). CDR3 residues: CAWSVGYDEQYF. For the CDR3, the DNA is TGTGCCTGGAGTGTAGGTTATGACGAGCAGTACTTC. Combining the CDR3 with reference TRBV30 and TRBJ2-7 gives the whole variable domain SQTIHQWPATLVQPVGSPLSLECTVEGTSNPNLYWYRQAAGRGLQLLFYSVGIGQISSEVPQNLSASRPQDRQFILSSKKLLLSDSGFYLCAWSVGYDEQYFGPGTRLTVT.

This clonotype was picked up many times. V is TRBV7-8 and J is TRBJ2-7; maybe TRBD2 (6 bases). The CDR3 covers 15 residues. The germline V gene encodes CDR1 SGHVS and CDR2 FQNEAQ. V lost 1 base and J 5 bases, leaving 15 bases between the germline ends. In DNA, the CDR3 is TGTGCCAGCAGCTTAGACGGCGGGGTTGGGGACGAGCAGTACTTC. Its protein is CASSLDGGVGDEQYF. Drawing the rest from reference TRBV7-8 and TRBJ2-7, the complete variable domain is GAGVSQSPRYKVAKRGQDVALRCDPISGHVSLFWYQQALGQGPEFLTYFQNEAQLDKSGLPSDRFFAERPEGSVSTLKIQRTQQEDSAVYLCASSLDGGVGDEQYFGPGTRLTVT.

This clonotype was detected a few times. This chain connects TRBV25-1 to TRBJ2-5; no clear D gene. This CDR3 spans 14 amino acids. The ends were cut back, 4 bases at V and 1 base at J, with 10 bases in the middle. The germline V gene has CDR1 MGHDK and CDR2 SYGVNS. The CDR3 DNA reads TGTGCCAGCAGTGGCCCTACAACCCAAGAGACCCAGTACTTC. Translating gives CASSGPTTQETQYF. Together with reference TRBV25-1 and TRBJ2-5, the CDR3 gives the full variable domain: EADIYQTPRYLVIGTGKKITLECSQTMGHDKMYWYQQDPGMELHLIHYSYGVNSTEKGDLSSESTVSRIRTEHFPLTLESARPSHTSQYLCASSGPTTQETQYFGPGTRLLVL.